This T cell receptor beta chain was obtained from a study of blood T cell repertoires in COVID-19. About the study: COVID-19 samples, acute and convalescent, were from the United States, Italy and Spain. In each case, the material was cDNA or gDNA derived from T cells, B-cell-depleted T cells, or PBMCs.

CDR1 LNHDA and CDR2 SQIVND come from the germline V gene (reference sequence). The trim removed 3 bases at V and 0 bases at J, leaving 6 bases unmatched. The CDR3 totals 16 residues. Clones were sequenced by immunoSEQ multiplex PCR, and TCRdb holds only the in-frame ones, with some missing. The top ten hold 3% to 4% of the sample, which has hundreds of thousands of clones, 85% seen once. The source is a woman aged 18-30 years with acute or convalescent COVID-19. The sequencing input was peripheral blood. The V and J genes are TRBV19 and TRBJ2-7; TRBD1 aligns across 9 bases. For the CDR3, the DNA is TGTGCCAGTAGTATGACCAGGGGACAGGGCTCCTACGAGCAGTACTTC. This translates into CASSMTRGQGSYEQYF. Full variable domain (outside the CDR3, taken from reference TRBV19 and TRBJ2-7): DGGITQSPKYLFRKEGQNVTLSCEQNLNHDAMYWYRQDPGQGLRLIYYSQIVNDFQKGDIAEGYSVSREKKESFPLTVTSAQKNPTAFYLCASSMTRGQGSYEQYFGPGTRLTVT.